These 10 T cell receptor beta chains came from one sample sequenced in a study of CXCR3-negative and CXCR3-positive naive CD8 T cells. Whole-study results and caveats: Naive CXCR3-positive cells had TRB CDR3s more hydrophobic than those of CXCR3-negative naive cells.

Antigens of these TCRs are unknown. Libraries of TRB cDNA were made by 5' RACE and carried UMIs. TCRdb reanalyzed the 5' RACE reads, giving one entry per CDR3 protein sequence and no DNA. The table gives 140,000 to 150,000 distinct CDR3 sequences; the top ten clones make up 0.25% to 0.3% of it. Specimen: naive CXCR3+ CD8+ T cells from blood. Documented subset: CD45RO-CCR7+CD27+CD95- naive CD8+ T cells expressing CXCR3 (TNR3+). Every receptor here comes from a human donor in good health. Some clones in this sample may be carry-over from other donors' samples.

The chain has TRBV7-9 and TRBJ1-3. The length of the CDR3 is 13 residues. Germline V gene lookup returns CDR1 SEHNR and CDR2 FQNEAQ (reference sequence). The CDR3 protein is CASSLGAGNTIYF. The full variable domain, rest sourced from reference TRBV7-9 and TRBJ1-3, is DTGVSQNPRHKITKRGQNVTFRCDPISEHNRLYWYRQTLGQGPEFLTYFQNEAQLEKSRLLSDRFSAERPKGSFSTLEIQRTEQGDSAMYLCASSLGAGNTIYFGEGSWLTVV.

CDR3 sequence: CASSEALAGTKNIQYF. This sequence joins TRBV2 and TRBJ2-4; no DNA is available, so the TRBD1 call from TCRdb remains unchecked. This CDR3 contains 16 residues. Germline-derived CDR1 and CDR2 are SNHLY and FYNNEI.

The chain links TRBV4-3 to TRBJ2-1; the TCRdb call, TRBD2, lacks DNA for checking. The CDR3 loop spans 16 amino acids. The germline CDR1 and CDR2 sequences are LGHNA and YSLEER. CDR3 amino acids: CASSQGASGGAYEQFF.

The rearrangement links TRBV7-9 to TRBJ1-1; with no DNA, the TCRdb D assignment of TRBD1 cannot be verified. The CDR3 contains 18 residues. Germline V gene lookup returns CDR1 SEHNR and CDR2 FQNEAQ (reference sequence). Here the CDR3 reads CASSHPVRGEAVGTEAFF.

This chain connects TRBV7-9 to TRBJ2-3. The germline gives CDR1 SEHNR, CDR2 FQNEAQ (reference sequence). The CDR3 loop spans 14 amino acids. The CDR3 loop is CASSLVRTADTQYF.

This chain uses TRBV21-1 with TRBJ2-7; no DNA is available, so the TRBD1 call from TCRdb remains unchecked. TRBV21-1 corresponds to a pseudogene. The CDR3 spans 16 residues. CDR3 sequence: CASSKLGQGSSYEQYF.

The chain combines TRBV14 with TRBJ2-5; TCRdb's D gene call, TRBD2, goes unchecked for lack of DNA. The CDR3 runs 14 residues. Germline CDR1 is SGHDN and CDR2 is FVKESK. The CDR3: CASSMDYLGETQYF.

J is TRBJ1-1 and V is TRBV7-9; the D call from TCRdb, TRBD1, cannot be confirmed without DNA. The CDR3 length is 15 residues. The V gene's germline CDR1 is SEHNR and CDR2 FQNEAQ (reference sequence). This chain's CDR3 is CASSWNRGRDTEAFF.

CDR3 residues: CASRPTDLNTEAFF. The chain recombines TRBV5-1 with TRBJ1-1; the D gene TCRdb calls, TRBD1, cannot be checked with no DNA. The CDR3 is 14 amino acids. In germline, CDR1 is SGHRS, CDR2 YFSETQ. The full variable domain, completed using reference TRBV5-1 and TRBJ1-1, is KAGVTQTPRYLIKTRGQQVTLSCSPISGHRSVSWYQQTPGQGLQFLFEYFSETQRNKGNFPGRFSGRQFSNSRSEMNVSTLELGDSALYLCASRPTDLNTEAFFGQGTRLTVV.

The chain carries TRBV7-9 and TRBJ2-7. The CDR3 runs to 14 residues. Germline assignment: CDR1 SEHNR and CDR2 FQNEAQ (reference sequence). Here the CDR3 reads CASSIIPNSNEQYF.